This entry describes one T cell receptor (beta chain). MiXCR was used by TCRdb to re-call the PCR reads. The sample lists just under 60,000 clones; 15% to 20% were seen once. This sample is part of a study of metastatic and nonmetastatic thyroid tumors. CDR1 and CDR2 (germline): MDHEN, SYDVKM. This CDR3 is built from 15 residues. J was trimmed by 7 bases and V by 5 bases; bases with no gene match: 9. Patients were all untreated before their thyroid surgery. Sequencing used blood. This chain joins TRBV28 and TRBJ1-4, with 8 positions matching TRBD1. The receptor was isolated from a male donor with papillary thyroid cancer or a benign thyroid nodule (not recorded which). Some clones in this sample may be carry-over from other donors' samples. In nucleotides, the CDR3 is TGTGCCAGCAGTGGCCGACAGGGGATAGGTGAAAAACTGTTTTTT. Its translation is CASSGRQGIGEKLFF.